Listed below are T cell receptor beta chains from one sample, sequenced in a study of T cell changes during pregnancy in multiple sclerosis. Assay used: immunoSEQ multiplex PCR; TCRdb lists only in-frame clones, some missing. The sample holds 70,000 or so clones; around 90% are singletons and the top ten take about 0.31%. The sample was CD4+ T cells from peripheral blood mononuclear cells, taken after pregnancy. These receptors came from a female donor with multiple sclerosis, enrolled in a pregnancy study. Each CDR3 is given with its conserved first and last residue. Each record gives: J gene, CDR3 length, clone size, D gene, V gene, CDR3 protein, CDR3 DNA. A D gene is named only where the DNA matches it firmly. For some rows the clone size is stated as once, few or many, or as a class when expanded; others skip it.

j_call: TRBJ1-2; cdr3_length: 15; clone_size: NA; d_call: TRBD1; v_call: TRBV19; cdr3_aa: CASTSRTDRGYGYTF; cdr3_nt: TGTGCCAGTACCTCCCGGACAGACAGGGGGTATGGCTACACCTTC
j_call: TRBJ1-6; cdr3_length: 14; clone_size: few; d_call: NA; v_call: TRBV25-1; cdr3_aa: CASSDRVRNSPLHF; cdr3_nt: TGTGCCAGCAGTGATCGGGTTCGTAATTCACCCCTCCACTTT
j_call: TRBJ2-3; cdr3_length: 15; clone_size: NA; d_call: TRBD1; v_call: TRBV23-1; cdr3_aa: CASSPRDRGTDTQYF; cdr3_nt: TGCGCCAGCAGTCCCCGGGACAGGGGAACAGATACGCAGTATTTT
j_call: TRBJ2-3; cdr3_length: 16; clone_size: NA; d_call: TRBD2; v_call: TRBV13; cdr3_aa: CASSGRSGYTTDTQYF; cdr3_nt: TGTGCCAGCAGCGGACGTAGCGGGTACACCACAGATACGCAGTATTTT
j_call: TRBJ1-2; cdr3_length: 15; clone_size: NA; d_call: TRBD1; v_call: TRBV7-9; cdr3_aa: CASSLPGQGAGGYTF; cdr3_nt: TGTGCCAGCAGCCTACCGGGACAGGGGGCAGGGGGCTACACCTTC
j_call: TRBJ2-2; cdr3_length: 15; clone_size: NA; d_call: NA; v_call: TRBV27; cdr3_aa: CASRTNRVISGELFF; cdr3_nt: TGTGCCAGCAGAACCAACAGGGTTATCTCCGGGGAGCTGTTTTTT
j_call: TRBJ2-7; cdr3_length: 14; clone_size: NA; d_call: NA; v_call: TRBV4-2; cdr3_aa: CASSQDLRDYEQYF; cdr3_nt: TGTGCCAGCAGCCAAGACCTCAGGGACTACGAGCAGTACTTC
j_call: TRBJ1-2; cdr3_length: 16; clone_size: NA; d_call: NA; v_call: TRBV4-1; cdr3_aa: CASSQVAGQSNYGYTF; cdr3_nt: TGCGCCAGCAGCCAAGTTGCAGGACAGAGTAACTATGGCTACACCTTC
j_call: TRBJ1-2; cdr3_length: 18; clone_size: NA; d_call: TRBD1; v_call: TRBV7-2; cdr3_aa: CASRTQGAGGSRYYGYTF; cdr3_nt: TGTGCCAGCAGGACCCAGGGGGCCGGGGGCTCTCGATACTATGGCTACACCTTC
j_call: TRBJ2-2; cdr3_length: 15; clone_size: NA; d_call: TRBD1; v_call: TRBV5-1; cdr3_aa: CASSSRTGTVGELFF; cdr3_nt: TGCGCCAGCAGCTCTCGGACAGGGACGGTTGGGGAGCTGTTTTTT
j_call: TRBJ2-6; cdr3_length: 16; clone_size: NA; d_call: TRBD1; v_call: TRBV5-1; cdr3_aa: CASSLGQGIGANVLTF; cdr3_nt: TGCGCCAGCAGCTTGGGACAGGGAATTGGGGCCAACGTCCTGACTTTC
j_call: TRBJ1-1; cdr3_length: 12; clone_size: NA; d_call: NA; v_call: TRBV6-6; cdr3_aa: CASSPPGTEAFF; cdr3_nt: TGTGCCAGCAGCCCCCCCGGGACTGAAGCTTTCTTT
j_call: TRBJ2-1; cdr3_length: 19; clone_size: NA; d_call: TRBD2; v_call: TRBV14; cdr3_aa: CASSQEGLAGYSSYNEQFF; cdr3_nt: TGTGCCAGCAGCCAAGAAGGGCTAGCGGGATATAGCTCCTACAATGAGCAGTTCTTC
j_call: TRBJ1-6; cdr3_length: 13; clone_size: NA; d_call: NA; v_call: TRBV7-3; cdr3_aa: CASSPTSVSPLHF; cdr3_nt: TGTGCCAGCAGCCCTACCTCTGTTTCACCCCTCCACTTT
j_call: TRBJ2-5; cdr3_length: 15; clone_size: NA; d_call: TRBD2; v_call: TRBV29-1; cdr3_aa: CSVGLAGGLKETQYF; cdr3_nt: TGCAGCGTGGGACTAGCGGGGGGACTCAAAGAGACCCAGTACTTC
j_call: TRBJ2-1; cdr3_length: 15; clone_size: once; d_call: NA; v_call: TRBV15; cdr3_aa: CATSRQGKFDNEQFF; cdr3_nt: TGTGCCACCAGCAGGCAGGGGAAATTTGACAATGAGCAGTTCTTC
j_call: TRBJ1-2; cdr3_length: 19; clone_size: NA; d_call: TRBD1; v_call: TRBV5-1; cdr3_aa: CASSLVGQGASTANYGYTF; cdr3_nt: TGCGCCAGCAGCTTGGTTGGACAGGGGGCTTCTACAGCTAACTATGGCTACACCTTC
j_call: TRBJ1-5; cdr3_length: 15; clone_size: NA; d_call: TRBD1; v_call: TRBV10-3; cdr3_aa: CAISDGDRGRQPQHF; cdr3_nt: TGTGCCATCAGTGATGGGGACAGGGGAAGACAGCCCCAGCATTTT
j_call: TRBJ1-5; cdr3_length: 15; clone_size: once; d_call: NA; v_call: TRBV18; cdr3_aa: CASSPQGNSNQPQHF; cdr3_nt: TGTGCCAGCTCACCACAGGGGAATAGCAATCAGCCCCAGCATTTT
j_call: TRBJ2-3; cdr3_length: 15; clone_size: NA; d_call: TRBD2; v_call: TRBV6-5; cdr3_aa: CASSYSRTSPDTQYF; cdr3_nt: TGTGCCAGCAGTTACAGTAGGACTAGTCCAGATACGCAGTATTTT
j_call: TRBJ1-2; cdr3_length: 15; clone_size: NA; d_call: NA; v_call: TRBV6-5; cdr3_aa: CASTLLAGANYGYTF; cdr3_nt: TGTGCCAGCACCCTCTTGGCAGGCGCTAACTATGGCTACACCTTC
j_call: TRBJ2-3; cdr3_length: 16; clone_size: once; d_call: TRBD2; v_call: TRBV5-1; cdr3_aa: CASSQVAGDGTDTQYF; cdr3_nt: TGCGCCAGCAGCCAAGTAGCGGGGGACGGCACAGATACGCAGTATTTT
j_call: TRBJ1-1; cdr3_length: 14; clone_size: once; d_call: NA; v_call: TRBV21-1; cdr3_aa: CASGANWGGTEAFF; cdr3_nt: TGTGCCAGCGGAGCAAACTGGGGAGGCACTGAAGCTTTCTTT
j_call: TRBJ1-3; cdr3_length: 15; clone_size: NA; d_call: NA; v_call: TRBV7-2; cdr3_aa: CASSLRGYPGNTIYF; cdr3_nt: TGTGCCAGCAGCTTAAGAGGCTATCCTGGAAACACCATATATTTT
j_call: TRBJ2-5; cdr3_length: 16; clone_size: NA; d_call: TRBD2; v_call: TRBV5-1; cdr3_aa: CASSTTSGGPQETQYF; cdr3_nt: TGCGCCAGCAGCACAACTAGCGGGGGGCCCCAAGAGACCCAGTACTTC
j_call: TRBJ2-5; cdr3_length: 15; clone_size: NA; d_call: NA; v_call: TRBV19; cdr3_aa: CASKGLGLIQETQYF; cdr3_nt: TGTGCCAGTAAGGGCCTCGGACTGATCCAAGAGACCCAGTACTTC
j_call: TRBJ2-3; cdr3_length: 16; clone_size: NA; d_call: TRBD2; v_call: TRBV27; cdr3_aa: CASSSFAGGIADTQYF; cdr3_nt: TGTGCCAGCAGTTCCTTCGCGGGGGGTATCGCAGATACGCAGTATTTT
j_call: TRBJ2-4; cdr3_length: 13; clone_size: NA; d_call: TRBD1; v_call: TRBV11-2; cdr3_aa: CASSWTGENIQYF; cdr3_nt: TGTGCCAGCAGCTGGACAGGGGAAAACATTCAGTACTTC
j_call: TRBJ2-7; cdr3_length: 14; clone_size: NA; d_call: NA; v_call: TRBV5-1; cdr3_aa: CASKFRARGYEQYF; cdr3_nt: NA
j_call: TRBJ1-4; cdr3_length: 15; clone_size: NA; d_call: TRBD1; v_call: TRBV30; cdr3_aa: CAWSVLSTGVEKLFF; cdr3_nt: TGTGCCTGGAGTGTATTAAGTACAGGGGTTGAAAAACTGTTTTTT
j_call: TRBJ2-1; cdr3_length: 14; clone_size: NA; d_call: TRBD2; v_call: TRBV4-1; cdr3_aa: CASSPTLTSPEQFF; cdr3_nt: TGCGCCAGCAGCCCTACCCTGACTAGCCCAGAGCAGTTCTTC
j_call: TRBJ1-2; cdr3_length: 12; clone_size: NA; d_call: NA; v_call: TRBV19; cdr3_aa: CATREPNYGYTF; cdr3_nt: TGTGCCACCCGGGAACCCAACTATGGCTACACCTTC
j_call: TRBJ2-5; cdr3_length: 15; clone_size: NA; d_call: TRBD1; v_call: TRBV4-2; cdr3_aa: CASSQVDRGPETQYF; cdr3_nt: TGTGCCAGCAGCCAAGTTGACAGGGGGCCAGAGACCCAGTACTTC
j_call: TRBJ2-7; cdr3_length: 15; clone_size: once; d_call: TRBD1; v_call: TRBV6-5; cdr3_aa: CASSYWDRGNYEQYF; cdr3_nt: TGTGCCAGCAGTTACTGGGACAGGGGTAACTACGAGCAGTACTTC
j_call: TRBJ1-1; cdr3_length: 14; clone_size: NA; d_call: NA; v_call: TRBV7-9; cdr3_aa: CASSLGRVYTEAFF; cdr3_nt: TGTGCCAGCAGCTTAGGCAGGGTTTACACTGAAGCTTTCTTT
j_call: TRBJ2-3; cdr3_length: 16; clone_size: NA; d_call: TRBD2; v_call: TRBV7-2; cdr3_aa: CASSPRLAGSTDTQYF; cdr3_nt: TGTGCCAGCAGCCCCCGACTAGCGGGAAGCACAGATACGCAGTATTTT
j_call: TRBJ2-5; cdr3_length: 11; clone_size: NA; d_call: NA; v_call: TRBV5-6; cdr3_aa: CASSWAETQYF; cdr3_nt: TGTGCCAGCAGCTGGGCGGAGACCCAGTACTTC